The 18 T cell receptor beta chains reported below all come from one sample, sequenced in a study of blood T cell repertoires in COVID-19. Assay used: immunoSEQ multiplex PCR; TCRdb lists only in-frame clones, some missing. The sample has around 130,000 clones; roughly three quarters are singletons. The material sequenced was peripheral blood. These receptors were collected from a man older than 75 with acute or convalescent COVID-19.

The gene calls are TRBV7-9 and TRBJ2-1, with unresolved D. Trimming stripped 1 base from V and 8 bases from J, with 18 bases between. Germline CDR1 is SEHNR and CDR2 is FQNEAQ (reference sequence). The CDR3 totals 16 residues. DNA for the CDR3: TGTGCCAGCAGCTTAGTGTTTTTTCAGGCCGGCTATGAGCAGTTCTTC. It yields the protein CASSLVFFQAGYEQFF.

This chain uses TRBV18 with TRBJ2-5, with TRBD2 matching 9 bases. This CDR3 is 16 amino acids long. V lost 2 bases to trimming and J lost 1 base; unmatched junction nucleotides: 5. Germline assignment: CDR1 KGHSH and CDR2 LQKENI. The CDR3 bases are TGTGCCAGCTCACCAATCCTGCGGGGGGGCCAAGAGACCCAGTACTTC. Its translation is CASSPILRGGQETQYF.

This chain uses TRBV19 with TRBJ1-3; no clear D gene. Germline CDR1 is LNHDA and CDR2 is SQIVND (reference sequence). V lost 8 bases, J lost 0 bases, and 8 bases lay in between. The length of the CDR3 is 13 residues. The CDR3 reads CASGQVSGNTIYF. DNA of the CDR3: TGTGCCAGTGGCCAGGTCTCTGGAAACACCATATATTTT.

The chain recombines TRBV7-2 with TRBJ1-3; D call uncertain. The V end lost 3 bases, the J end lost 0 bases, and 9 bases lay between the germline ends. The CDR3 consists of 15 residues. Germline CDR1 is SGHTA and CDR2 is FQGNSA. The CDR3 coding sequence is TGTGCCAGCAGCTTGGCGGGGAGCTCTGGAAACACCATATATTTT. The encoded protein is CASSLAGSSGNTIYF.

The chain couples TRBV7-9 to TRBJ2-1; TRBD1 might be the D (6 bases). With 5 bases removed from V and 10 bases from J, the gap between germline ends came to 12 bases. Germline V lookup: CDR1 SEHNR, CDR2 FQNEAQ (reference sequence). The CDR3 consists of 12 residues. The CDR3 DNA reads TGTGCCAGCAGCCCTGCCCAGGGGGAGCAGTTCTTC. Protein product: CASSPAQGEQFF.

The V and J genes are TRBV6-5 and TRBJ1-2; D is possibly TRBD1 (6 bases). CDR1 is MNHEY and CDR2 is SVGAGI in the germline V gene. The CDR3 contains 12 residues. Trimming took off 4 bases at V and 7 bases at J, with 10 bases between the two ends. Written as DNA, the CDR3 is TGTGCCAGCAGTTTACAGGGTCGTGGCTACACCTTC. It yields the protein CASSLQGRGYTF.

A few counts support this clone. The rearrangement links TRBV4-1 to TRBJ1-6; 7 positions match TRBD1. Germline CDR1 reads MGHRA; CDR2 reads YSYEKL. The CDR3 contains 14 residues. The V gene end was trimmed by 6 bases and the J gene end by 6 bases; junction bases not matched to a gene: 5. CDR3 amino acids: CASRGDSSNSPLHF. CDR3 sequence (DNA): TGCGCCAGCAGAGGGGACAGCAGTAATTCACCCCTCCACTTT.

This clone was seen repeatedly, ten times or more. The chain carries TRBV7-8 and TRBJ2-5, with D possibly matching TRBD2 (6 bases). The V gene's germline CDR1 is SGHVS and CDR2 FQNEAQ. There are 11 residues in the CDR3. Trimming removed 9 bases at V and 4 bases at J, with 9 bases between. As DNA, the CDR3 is TGTGCCAGTACCGGGAGAGAGACCCAGTACTTC. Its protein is CASTGRETQYF.

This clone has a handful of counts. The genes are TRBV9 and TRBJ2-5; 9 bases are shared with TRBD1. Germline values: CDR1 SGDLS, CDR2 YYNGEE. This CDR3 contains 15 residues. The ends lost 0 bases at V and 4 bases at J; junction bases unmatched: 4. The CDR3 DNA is TGTGCCAGCAGCGTAGAGGGACAGGGCAGAGAGACCCAGTACTTC. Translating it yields CASSVEGQGRETQYF.

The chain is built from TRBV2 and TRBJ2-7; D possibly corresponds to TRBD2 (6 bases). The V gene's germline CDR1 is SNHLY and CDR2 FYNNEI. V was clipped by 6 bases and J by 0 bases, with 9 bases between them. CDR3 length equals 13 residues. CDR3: CASSRDFSYEQYF. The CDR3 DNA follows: TGTGCCAGCAGCCGGGACTTCTCCTACGAGCAGTACTTC.

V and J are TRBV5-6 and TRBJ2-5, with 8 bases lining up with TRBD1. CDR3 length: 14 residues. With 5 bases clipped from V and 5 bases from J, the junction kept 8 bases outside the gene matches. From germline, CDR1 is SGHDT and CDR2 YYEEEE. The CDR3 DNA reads TGTGCCAGCAGTTCGCAGGGGGCTGCGGAGACCCAGTACTTC. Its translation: CASSSQGAAETQYF.

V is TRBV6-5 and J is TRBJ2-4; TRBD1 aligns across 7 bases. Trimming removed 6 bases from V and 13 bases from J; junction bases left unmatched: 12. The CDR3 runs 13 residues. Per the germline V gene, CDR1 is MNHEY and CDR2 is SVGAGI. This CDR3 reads CASSGSGTETQYF. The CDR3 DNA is TGTGCCAGCAGCGGATCTGGGACAGAAACCCAGTACTTC.

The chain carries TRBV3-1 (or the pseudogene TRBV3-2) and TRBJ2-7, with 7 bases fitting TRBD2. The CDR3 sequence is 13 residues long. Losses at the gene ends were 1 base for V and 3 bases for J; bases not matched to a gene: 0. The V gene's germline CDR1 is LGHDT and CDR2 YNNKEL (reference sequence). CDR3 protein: CASSQAGGYEQYF. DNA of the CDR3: TGTGCCAGCAGCCAAGCGGGGGGCTACGAGCAGTACTTC.

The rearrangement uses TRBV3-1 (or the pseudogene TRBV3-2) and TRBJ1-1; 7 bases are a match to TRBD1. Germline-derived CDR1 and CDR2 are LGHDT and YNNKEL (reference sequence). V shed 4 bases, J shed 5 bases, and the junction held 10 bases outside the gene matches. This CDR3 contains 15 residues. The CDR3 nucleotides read TGTGCCAGCAGCCGGGGACAGCGTATTGTTACTGAAGCTTTCTTT. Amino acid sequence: CASSRGQRIVTEAFF.

DNA of the CDR3: TGTGCCAGCAGCGTATCCGGGGGGGCCATCAATGAGCAGTTCTTC. Its protein is CASSVSGGAINEQFF. The J gene is TRBJ2-1, the V gene TRBV9, with TRBD2 matching 8 bases. The length of the CDR3 is 15 residues. V lost 1 base to trimming and J lost 6 bases; unmatched junction nucleotides: 6. Germline V gene data show CDR1 as SGDLS and CDR2 as YYNGEE. Filled out from reference TRBV9 and TRBJ2-1, the complete variable domain reads DSGVTQTPKHLITATGQRVTLRCSPRSGDLSVYWYQQSLDQGLQFLIQYYNGEERAKGNILERFSAQQFPDLHSELNLSSLELGDSALYFCASSVSGGAINEQFFGPGTRLTVL.

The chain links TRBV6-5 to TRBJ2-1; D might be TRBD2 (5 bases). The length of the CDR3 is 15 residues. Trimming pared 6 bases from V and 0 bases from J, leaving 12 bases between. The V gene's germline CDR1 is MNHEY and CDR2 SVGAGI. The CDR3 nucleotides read TGTGCCAGCAGCACTACGGGGAGCTCCTACAATGAGCAGTTCTTC. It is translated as CASSTTGSSYNEQFF.

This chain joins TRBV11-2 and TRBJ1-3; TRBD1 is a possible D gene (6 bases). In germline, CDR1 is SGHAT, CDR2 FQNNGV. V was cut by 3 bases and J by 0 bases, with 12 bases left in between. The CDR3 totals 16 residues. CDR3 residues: CASSFPGDYSGNTIYF. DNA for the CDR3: TGTGCCAGCAGCTTTCCAGGGGACTACTCTGGAAACACCATATATTTT.

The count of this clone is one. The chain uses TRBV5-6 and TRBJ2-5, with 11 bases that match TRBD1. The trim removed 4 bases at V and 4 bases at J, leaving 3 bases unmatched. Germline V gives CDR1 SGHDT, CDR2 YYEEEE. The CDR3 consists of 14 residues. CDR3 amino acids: CASSPGTGGETQYF. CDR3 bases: TGTGCCAGCAGCCCCGGGACAGGGGGAGAGACCCAGTACTTC.